The rows below give T cell receptor beta chains drawn from one sample of a study of blood T cells in healthy people across ages. Using its own MiXCR run on the 5' RACE reads, TCRdb lists one record per CDR3 protein. Of more than 450,000 distinct CDR3 sequences listed, roughly a quarter were seen once; the top ten hold 3% to 4%. This same sample was also taken into another study, of T cells of mothers and their children.

Material for sequencing was blood. These receptor sequences come from a boy aged 2-15 years in good health. Each CDR3 is given with its conserved first and last residue. D genes are given only for firm matches. Expanded clones get a size class; other rows say once, few or many, or leave the size out.

clone_size,j_call,d_call,v_call,cdr3_aa,cdr3_nt
.,TRBJ1-5,.,TRBV6-4,CASSDLEGARGNQPQHF,TGTGCCAGCAGTGACTTAGAAGGGGCGCGGGGCAATCAGCCCCAGCATTTT
few,TRBJ2-7,.,TRBV25-1,CASSEASGDYEQYF,TGTGCCAGCAGTGAAGCATCGGGGGACTACGAGCAGTACTTC
.,TRBJ2-1,TRBD1,TRBV27,CASSSPGQSYNEQFF,TGTGCCAGCAGTTCTCCGGGACAGAGTTACAATGAGCAGTTCTTC
.,TRBJ2-1,TRBD2,TRBV5-1,CASSLGRSGLEFF,TGCGCCAGCAGCTTGGGTCGTTCGGGACTAGAGTTCTTC
.,TRBJ1-4,.,TRBV14,CASSRDRDDEKLFF,TGTGCCAGCAGCCGAGATCGGGACGATGAAAAACTGTTTTTT
few,TRBJ2-7,.,TRBV12-3/TRBV12-4,CASSFRENRCYEQYF,TGTGCCAGCAGTTTCCGGGAAAACCGATGCTACGAGCAGTACTTC
.,TRBJ2-1,.,TRBV29-1,CSVFQPGHRGGNEQFF,TGCAGCGTTTTCCAACCGGGACACAGAGGGGGCAATGAGCAGTTCTTC
.,TRBJ2-2,TRBD2,TRBV5-4,CASSSRTSISGELFF,TGTGCCAGCAGCTCGAGGACTAGCATTAGCGGGGAGCTGTTTTTT
few,TRBJ1-2,TRBD1,TRBV19,CASSANRGDSIGYTF,TGTGCCAGTAGTGCCAACAGGGGAGACTCCATTGGCTACACCTTC
.,TRBJ1-4,TRBD1,TRBV5-1,CASSWTGGTEKLFF,TGCGCCAGCAGCTGGACAGGGGGCACTGAAAAACTGTTTTTT
.,TRBJ2-1,.,TRBV19,CASSPLSRNEQFF,TGTGCCAGTAGTCCCCTATCAAGAAATGAGCAGTTCTTC
.,TRBJ2-7,.,TRBV20-1,CSAKEGSYSYEQYF,TGCAGTGCTAAAGAGGGGTCTTACTCCTACGAGCAGTACTTC
.,TRBJ2-5,TRBD1,TRBV6-1,CASSEGPGTGGGETQYF,TGTGCCAGCAGTGAAGGACCCGGGACAGGGGGCGGCGAGACCCAGTACTTC
.,TRBJ2-7,TRBD2,TRBV29-1,CSVEDWGGAYYEQYF,TGCAGCGTTGAAGATTGGGGGGGAGCGTACTACGAGCAGTACTTC
few,TRBJ1-2,.,TRBV3-1,CASRPGTDYGYTF,TGTGCCAGCAGACCCGGGACTGACTATGGCTACACCTTC
.,TRBJ1-2,.,TRBV7-2,CASSRGQTNYGYTF,TGTGCCAGCAGCCGCGGACAGACTAACTATGGCTACACCTTC
few,TRBJ1-1,.,TRBV6-2/TRBV6-3,CASSSNSGRGSTEAFF,TGTGCCAGCAGTTCAAATTCCGGGAGGGGGAGCACTGAAGCTTTCTTT
few,TRBJ2-1,TRBD2,TRBV4-1,CASSPLAGLYNEQFF,TGCGCCAGCAGCCCCCTAGCGGGCCTCTACAATGAGCAGTTCTTC
.,TRBJ2-5,.,TRBV7-2,CASSLDGRSGSETQYF,TGTGCCAGCAGCTTGGACGGGAGAAGTGGTTCGGAGACCCAGTACTTC
few,TRBJ1-1,.,TRBV7-9,CASSPLNSARGAFF,TGTGCCAGCAGCCCCCTCAACAGTGCTCGGGGGGCTTTCTTT
many,TRBJ2-5,.,TRBV20-1,CSADGRGGVQETQYF,TGCAGTGCCGATGGCAGAGGTGGGGTCCAAGAGACCCAGTACTTC
.,TRBJ1-1,.,TRBV25-1,CASSGGTTEAFF,TGTGCCAGCAGTGGAGGTACTACTGAAGCTTTCTTT
.,TRBJ1-6,TRBD1,TRBV6-5,CASTGMGQGNSPLHF,TGTGCCAGCACGGGGATGGGACAGGGGAATTCACCCCTCCACTTT
few,TRBJ2-1,TRBD2,TRBV10-3,CAISGAGGRYNEQFF,TGTGCCATCAGTGGAGCGGGAGGACGATACAATGAGCAGTTCTTC
.,TRBJ2-7,TRBD1,TRBV10-2,CASCVTGESFNEQYF,TGCGCCAGCTGTGTAACAGGGGAGTCGTTCAACGAGCAGTACTTC
.,TRBJ2-5,TRBD1,TRBV9,CASSVGQGAQEQYF,TGTGCCAGCAGCGTAGGGCAGGGGGCTCAGGAGCAGTACTTC
once,TRBJ2-5,TRBD2,TRBV29-1,CSVDLGTSDEETQYF,TGCAGCGTTGACCTAGGGACTAGCGACGAAGAGACCCAGTACTTC
.,TRBJ1-5,.,TRBV19,CASSHGGGPGQPQHF,TGTGCCAGTTCTCATGGGGGGGGGCCGGGACAGCCCCAGCATTTT
.,TRBJ2-1,TRBD2,TRBV7-2,CASSLVPKGLADLNEQFF,TGTGCCAGCAGCTTAGTACCTAAGGGACTAGCAGATCTGAATGAGCAGTTCTTC
.,TRBJ2-7,.,TRBV6-5,CASSYQAYEQYF,TGTGCCAGCAGTTACCAAGCCTACGAGCAGTACTTC
.,TRBJ2-7,.,TRBV29-1,CSAQGSYEQYF,TGCAGCGCCCAGGGGTCCTACGAGCAGTACTTC
few,TRBJ2-7,.,TRBV7-9,CASSLTGQPYYEQYF,TGTGCCAGCAGCTTAACAGGACAGCCTTACTACGAGCAGTACTTC
.,TRBJ2-1,TRBD2,TRBV12-3/TRBV12-4,CASSPGRTSGKNEQFF,TGTGCCAGCAGTCCAGGACGGACTAGCGGGAAAAATGAGCAGTTCTTC
few,TRBJ2-7,TRBD2,TRBV20-1,CSATGLAGSYEQYF,TGCAGTGCTACGGGACTAGCGGGCTCCTACGAGCAGTACTTC
few,TRBJ1-1,.,TRBV29-1,CSPTGPNTEAFF,TGCAGCCCCACAGGGCCAAACACTGAAGCTTTCTTT
.,TRBJ2-3,TRBD2,TRBV10-1,CASSRLAGAPRDTQYF,TGCGCCAGCAGTCGACTAGCGGGTGCCCCCCGCGATACGCAGTATTTT
few,TRBJ2-3,.,TRBV6-4,CATWGSGERTDTQYF,TGTGCCACCTGGGGTTCGGGAGAAAGAACAGATACGCAGTATTTT
.,TRBJ1-2,.,TRBV19,CASSPDLRGYTF,TGTGCCAGTAGTCCCGACCTAAGGGGCTACACCTTC
.,TRBJ2-7,.,TRBV29-1,CSVPDGSGEQYF,TGCAGCGTCCCGGATGGGTCAGGCGAGCAGTACTTC
few,TRBJ2-7,TRBD2,TRBV4-1,CASSRTQRGTYEQYF,TGCGCCAGCAGCCGGACCCAGCGGGGAACCTACGAGCAGTACTTC
.,TRBJ2-3,.,TRBV20-1,CSALNLAFSTDTQYF,TGCAGTGCCCTCAATCTAGCCTTTAGCACAGATACGCAGTATTTT
.,TRBJ2-7,.,TRBV6-1,CASNRTPYEQYF,TGTGCCAGCAACCGGACGCCCTACGAGCAGTACTTC
few,TRBJ1-6,.,TRBV20-1,CSARDLEGISPLHF,TGCAGTGCTAGAGATCTTGAGGGGATTTCACCCCTCCACTTT
few,TRBJ1-1,TRBD1,TRBV12-3/TRBV12-4,CASSPRGQLNTEAFF,TGTGCCAGCAGTCCCCGGGGACAGCTGAACACTGAAGCTTTCTTT
.,TRBJ2-1,.,TRBV11-1,CASLGGNEQFF,TGTGCCAGCCTCGGCGGCAATGAGCAGTTCTTC
few,TRBJ2-1,.,TRBV19,CASSGRSSYNEQFF,TGTGCCAGTTCGGGCAGGAGCTCCTACAATGAGCAGTTCTTC